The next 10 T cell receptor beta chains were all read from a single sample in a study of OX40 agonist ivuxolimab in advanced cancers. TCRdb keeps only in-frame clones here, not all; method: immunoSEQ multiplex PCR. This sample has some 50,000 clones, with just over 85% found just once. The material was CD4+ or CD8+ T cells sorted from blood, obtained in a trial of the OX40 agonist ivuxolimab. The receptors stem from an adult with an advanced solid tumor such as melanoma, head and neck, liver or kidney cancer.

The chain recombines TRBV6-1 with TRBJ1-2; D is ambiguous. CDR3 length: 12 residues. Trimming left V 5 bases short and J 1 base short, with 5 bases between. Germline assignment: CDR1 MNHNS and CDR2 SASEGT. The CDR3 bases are TGTGCCAGCAGTCGAGTTAACTATGGCTACACCTTC. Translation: CASSRVNYGYTF.

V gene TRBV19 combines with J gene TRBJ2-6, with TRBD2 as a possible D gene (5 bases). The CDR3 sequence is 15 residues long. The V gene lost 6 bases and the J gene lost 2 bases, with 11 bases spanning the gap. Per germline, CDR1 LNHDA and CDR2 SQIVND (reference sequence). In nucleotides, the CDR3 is TGTGCCAGTAGCACCATCGGGACTGGGGCCAACGTCCTGACTTTC. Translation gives CASSTIGTGANVLTF. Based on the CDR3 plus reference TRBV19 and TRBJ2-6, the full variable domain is DGGITQSPKYLFRKEGQNVTLSCEQNLNHDAMYWYRQDPGQGLRLIYYSQIVNDFQKGDIAEGYSVSREKKESFPLTVTSAQKNPTAFYLCASSTIGTGANVLTFGAGSRLTVL.

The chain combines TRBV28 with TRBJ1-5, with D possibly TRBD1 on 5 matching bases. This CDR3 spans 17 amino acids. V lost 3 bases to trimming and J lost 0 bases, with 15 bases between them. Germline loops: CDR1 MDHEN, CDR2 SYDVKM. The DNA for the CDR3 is TGTGCCAGCAGTTTCCCGGGACGGACGAATAGCAATCAGCCCCAGCATTTT. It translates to CASSFPGRTNSNQPQHF.

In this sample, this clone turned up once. This CDR3 reads CASSVTGQLHGYTF. DNA for the CDR3: TGTGCCAGCAGCGTCACGGGACAGCTACATGGCTACACCTTC. This chain links TRBV14 with TRBJ1-2, with 7 positions matching TRBD1. This CDR3 spans 14 amino acids. Per the germline V gene, CDR1 is SGHDN and CDR2 is FVKESK. The V and J ends lost 5 bases and 6 bases, in that order; junction bases with no gene match: 9.

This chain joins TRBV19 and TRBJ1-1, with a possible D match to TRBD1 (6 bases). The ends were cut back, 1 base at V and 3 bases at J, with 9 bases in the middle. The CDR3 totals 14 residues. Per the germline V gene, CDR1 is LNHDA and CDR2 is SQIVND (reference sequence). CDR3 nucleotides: TGTGCCAGTAGTATAGGGGGGCTTTACACTGAAGCTTTCTTT. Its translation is CASSIGGLYTEAFF.

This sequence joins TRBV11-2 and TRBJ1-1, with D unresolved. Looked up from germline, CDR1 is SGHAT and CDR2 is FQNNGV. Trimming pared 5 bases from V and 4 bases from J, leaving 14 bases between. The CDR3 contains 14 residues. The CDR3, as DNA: TGTGCCAGCAGCCCATGGGAGAGAGGCACTGAAGCTTTCTTT. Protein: CASSPWERGTEAFF.

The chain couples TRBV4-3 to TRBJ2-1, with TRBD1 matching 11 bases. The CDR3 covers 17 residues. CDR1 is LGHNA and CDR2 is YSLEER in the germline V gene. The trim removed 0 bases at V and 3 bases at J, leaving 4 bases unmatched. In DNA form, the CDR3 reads TGCGCCAGCAGCCAAGATGGGGGGACAGGGGGCTACAATGAGCAGTTCTTC. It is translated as CASSQDGGTGGYNEQFF.

The CDR3 sequence: CASSEWAAGEETQYF. CDR3 bases: TGTGCCAGCAGTGAATGGGCGGCGGGGGAGGAGACCCAGTACTTC. The gene calls are TRBV6-1 and TRBJ2-5, with 7 bases identical to TRBD2. Unmatched junction bases numbered 8, after V lost 2 bases and J lost 5 bases. The germline CDR1 and CDR2 sequences are MNHNS and SASEGT. CDR3 size: 15 residues.

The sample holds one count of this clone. CDR3 nucleotide sequence: TGTGCCAGCTCACCGGATAGGGGGCTCGCCGGGGAGCTGTTTTTT. Its protein is CASSPDRGLAGELFF. The chain has TRBV18 and TRBJ2-2; the match to TRBD1 covers 7 bases. V gave up 3 bases and J gave up 6 bases; unmatched junction bases: 7. Germline assignment: CDR1 KGHSH and CDR2 LQKENI. There are 15 residues in the CDR3.

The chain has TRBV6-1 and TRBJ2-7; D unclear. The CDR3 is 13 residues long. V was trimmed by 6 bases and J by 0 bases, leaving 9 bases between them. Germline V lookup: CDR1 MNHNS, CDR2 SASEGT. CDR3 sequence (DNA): TGTGCCAGCAGGGCACCTGTCTCCTACGAGCAGTACTTC. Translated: CASRAPVSYEQYF.